The rows below give T cell receptor beta chains drawn from one sample of a study of CD8 T cells in Susac syndrome. One entry per CDR3 protein results from TCRdb running MiXCR on the immunoSEQ multiplex PCR reads. The table shows roughly 86,000 distinct CDR3 sequences, with roughly 95% occurring only once. Sequenced: CD8+ T cells from PBMCs. These receptors all come from a human donor with Susac syndrome. The CDR3 runs from the conserved cysteine through the conserved F or W. The D gene is left open where the match is weak. The size field is filled for only some rows; it gives once, few, many or a size class.

V	D	size	J	DNA	CDR3
TRBV12-3/TRBV12-4	TRBD1	NA	TRBJ2-5	TGTGCCAGCAGTTTCGATCGGACAGGGAAAGAGACCCAGTACTTC	CASSFDRTGKETQYF
TRBV29-1	NA	NA	TRBJ2-2	TGCAGCGTTGAGGTATCGGGGGAGCTGTTTTTT	CSVEVSGELFF
TRBV30	NA	NA	TRBJ1-1	TGTGCCTGGAAGACGGGGGATCCAACTGAAGCTTTCTTT	CAWKTGDPTEAFF
TRBV29-1	TRBD1	NA	TRBJ1-1	TGCAGCGCTCTACAGGGGACGAACACTGAAGCTTTCTTT	CSALQGTNTEAFF
TRBV30	TRBD1	once	TRBJ1-1	TGTGCCTGGACCGCAGGGGGGGGACAGGACGAAGCTTTCTTT	CAWTAGGGQDEAFF
TRBV12-3/TRBV12-4	NA	NA	TRBJ2-5	TGTGCCAGCAGCCCAAAAGAGGGGCATGGGGAGACCCAGTACTTC	CASSPKEGHGETQYF
TRBV6-2/TRBV6-3	NA	few	TRBJ1-2	TGTGCCAGCAGTTACAACGGGGCCGACTATGGCTACACCTTC	CASSYNGADYGYTF
TRBV19	NA	NA	TRBJ1-5	TGTGCCACCAGCAGTTATAGCAATCAGCCCCAGCATTTT	CATSSYSNQPQHF
TRBV28	NA	NA	TRBJ2-1	TGTGCCAGCGGTAGGGGGGGGCCCTACAATGAGCAGTTCTTC	CASGRGGPYNEQFF
TRBV4-3	NA	NA	TRBJ2-7	TGCGCCAGCAGCCAAAAGGAATTAGGTACGGAGGTAGCCTACGAGCAGTACTTC	CASSQKELGTEVAYEQYF
TRBV7-8	NA	NA	TRBJ1-1	TGTGCCAGCAGCCCCCGGGAACATGGCACTGAAGCTTTCTTT	CASSPREHGTEAFF
TRBV2	NA	NA	TRBJ1-6	TGTGCCAGCAGTAATGTAAATTCACCCCTCCACTTT	CASSNVNSPLHF
TRBV30	NA	NA	TRBJ1-5	TGTGCCTGGAGTGTTGGGACCCCAGATCAGCCCCAGCATTTT	CAWSVGTPDQPQHF
TRBV20-1	NA	NA	TRBJ1-3	TGCAGTGCTAGTAGTGGCAGTCGAGCTGGAAACACCATATATTTT	CSASSGSRAGNTIYF
TRBV6-2/TRBV6-3	TRBD2	NA	TRBJ2-1	TGTGCCAGCAGTAGTGCTAGCGGGGGGGCGATCAATGAGCAGTTCTTC	CASSSASGGAINEQFF
TRBV5-1	NA	once	TRBJ2-5	TGCGCCAGCAGCCCAGAACACGGCAAGCAAGAGACCCAGTACTTC	CASSPEHGKQETQYF
TRBV5-8	TRBD1	NA	TRBJ1-1	TGTGCCAGCCAACTCACAGGGGGCTGGAACACTGAAGCTTTCTTT	CASQLTGGWNTEAFF
TRBV9	TRBD2	NA	TRBJ2-1	TGTGCCAGCAGCGACCCGGGAGGCTACAATGAGCAGTTCTTC	CASSDPGGYNEQFF
TRBV27	NA	NA	TRBJ2-3	TGTGCCAGCAGTTTCCGGCGAACAGATACGCAGTATTTT	CASSFRRTDTQYF
TRBV20-1	NA	NA	TRBJ2-2	TGCAGTGCCAGAGGTCACGGGGGAAACACCGGGGAGCTGTTTTTT	CSARGHGGNTGELFF
TRBV6-5	NA	NA	TRBJ2-1	TGTGCCAGCAGTTACTTAGGGTTAGGGAGGAGTTACAATGAGCAGTTCTTC	CASSYLGLGRSYNEQFF
TRBV9	TRBD2	NA	TRBJ2-3	TGTGCCAGCAGCGTAGAGGCTAGCGGGGGGCCACAAGATACGCAGTATTTT	CASSVEASGGPQDTQYF
TRBV7-3	TRBD2	NA	TRBJ2-1	TGTGCCAGCAGCTTAGCTAGCGGGATCTACAATGAGCAGTTCTTC	CASSLASGIYNEQFF
TRBV29-1	TRBD1	NA	TRBJ1-1	TGCAGCGTTGGGAAACCCGACAGGGGCACTGAAGCTTTCTTT	CSVGKPDRGTEAFF
TRBV5-1	NA	NA	TRBJ2-7	TGCGCCAGCAGCCCGGGACGGATCGTCACCTACGAGCAGTACTTC	CASSPGRIVTYEQYF
TRBV5-1	NA	NA	TRBJ1-5	TGCGCCAGCAGCCCGGAGGGAGGTCACCAGCCCCAGCATTTT	CASSPEGGHQPQHF
TRBV6-5	NA	NA	TRBJ1-2	TGTGCCAGCAGTTATCGGGGGCAGTCGGATGGCTACACCTTC	CASSYRGQSDGYTF
TRBV2	TRBD2	medium-sized	TRBJ2-3	TGTGCCAGCAGGGGGACTAGCGGGGGGTCGGATACGCAGTATTTT	CASRGTSGGSDTQYF
TRBV5-1	TRBD1	NA	TRBJ1-1	TGCGCCAGCAGCTCCCGGGACAGGGTAAGACCTGAAGCTTTCTTT	CASSSRDRVRPEAFF
TRBV5-1	NA	NA	TRBJ1-6	TGCGCCAGCAGCTTGGGCACCAGGGGCTCACCCCTCCACTTT	CASSLGTRGSPLHF
TRBV7-9	NA	NA	TRBJ1-5	TGTGCCAGCAGCTTAGCGGGTCAGGGTAGCAATCAGCCCCAGCATTTT	CASSLAGQGSNQPQHF
TRBV27	NA	NA	TRBJ1-1	TGTGCCAGCAGTTTATTTGCAGGAGAGACTGAAGCTTTCTTT	CASSLFAGETEAFF
TRBV5-1	NA	NA	TRBJ2-3	TGCGCCAGCAGCTTGGAAGGGGCGAACACAGATACGCAGTATTTT	CASSLEGANTDTQYF
TRBV7-9	NA	NA	TRBJ2-2	TGTGCCAGCAGCTTAGGACGTGCCGGGGAGCTGTTTTTT	CASSLGRAGELFF
TRBV7-2	TRBD1	NA	TRBJ2-6	TGTGCCAGCAGCTCGGACAGGCCACCTGGGGCCAACGTCCTGACTTTC	CASSSDRPPGANVLTF
TRBV10-3	TRBD2	NA	TRBJ2-3	TGTGCCATCAGTGAGTCGGGGCTAGCGGGGAGCACAGATACGCAGTATTTT	CAISESGLAGSTDTQYF
TRBV12-3/TRBV12-4	NA	NA	TRBJ1-3	TGTGCCAGCACCCTCTCTGGAAACACCATATATTTT	CASTLSGNTIYF
TRBV9	NA	NA	TRBJ2-5	TGTGCCAGCAGCGCCCCCTCCTCGGAGACCCAGTACTTC	CASSAPSSETQYF
TRBV19	NA	NA	TRBJ2-3	TGTGCCAGTAGCCAGTATTGGCCGACAGAGCCCGGGTTGGATACGCAGTATTTT	CASSQYWPTEPGLDTQYF
TRBV12-3/TRBV12-4	NA	NA	TRBJ1-3	TGTGCCAGCAGTTTAGGGGGTCCTGGAAACACCATATATTTT	CASSLGGPGNTIYF
TRBV23-1	TRBD1	NA	TRBJ1-2	TGCGCCAGCATCCCGGACAGGGGGCATGGCTACACCTTC	CASIPDRGHGYTF
TRBV27	NA	NA	TRBJ2-7	TGTGTCACCGGACAGTTCTACGAGCAGTACTTC	CVTGQFYEQYF
TRBV19	NA	NA	TRBJ2-7	TGTGCCAGTAGTATAGAACCCGGTGGGCGCGAGCAGTACTTC	CASSIEPGGREQYF
TRBV7-2	NA	NA	TRBJ1-2	TGTGCCAGCAGCTTATCACCGGGCCAGGGCTACACCTTC	CASSLSPGQGYTF
TRBV15	NA	NA	TRBJ2-7	TGTGCCACCAGCAGAAACGCGGCGGGGGCCGTCTACGAGCAGTACTTC	CATSRNAAGAVYEQYF
TRBV29-1	NA	NA	TRBJ1-2	TGCAGCGTTGAGGGACACGGAGGCTATGGCTACACCTTC	CSVEGHGGYGYTF
TRBV19	NA	NA	TRBJ1-1	TGTGCCAGTAGTTCGTCCAGGAACACTGAAGCTTTCTTT	CASSSSRNTEAFF
TRBV21-1	NA	NA	TRBJ1-1	TGTGCCAGCAGCAAGACGAGGGAAGCTTTCTTT	CASSKTREAFF
TRBV30	NA	NA	TRBJ1-1	TGTGCCTGGGGTTCCTCGAACACTGAAGCTTTCTTT	CAWGSSNTEAFF
TRBV7-8	NA	NA	TRBJ2-6	TGTGCCAGCAGCTTAGTCGCAGGGGCTGGGGCCAACGTCCTGACTTTC	CASSLVAGAGANVLTF
TRBV18	TRBD1	NA	TRBJ2-5	TGTGCCAGCTCACCACGTGGACAGGGGGCCGTGGAGACCCAGTACTTC	CASSPRGQGAVETQYF
TRBV20-1	TRBD1	once	TRBJ2-1	TGCAGTGCTACCCCAGGACAGGGGGCAATGGATGAGCAGTTCTTC	CSATPGQGAMDEQFF
TRBV5-4	NA	NA	TRBJ1-2	TGTGCCAGCAGCTTGGATCGGGGTCGGCCCAACTATGGCTACACCTTC	CASSLDRGRPNYGYTF
TRBV20-1	TRBD1	NA	TRBJ1-2	TGCAGTGCTAGTTGGGACAGGGGATATAACTATGGCTACACCTTC	CSASWDRGYNYGYTF
TRBV20-1	NA	NA	TRBJ1-2	TGCAGTGCTAGACAGGGGACTAACTATGGCTACACCTTC	CSARQGTNYGYTF